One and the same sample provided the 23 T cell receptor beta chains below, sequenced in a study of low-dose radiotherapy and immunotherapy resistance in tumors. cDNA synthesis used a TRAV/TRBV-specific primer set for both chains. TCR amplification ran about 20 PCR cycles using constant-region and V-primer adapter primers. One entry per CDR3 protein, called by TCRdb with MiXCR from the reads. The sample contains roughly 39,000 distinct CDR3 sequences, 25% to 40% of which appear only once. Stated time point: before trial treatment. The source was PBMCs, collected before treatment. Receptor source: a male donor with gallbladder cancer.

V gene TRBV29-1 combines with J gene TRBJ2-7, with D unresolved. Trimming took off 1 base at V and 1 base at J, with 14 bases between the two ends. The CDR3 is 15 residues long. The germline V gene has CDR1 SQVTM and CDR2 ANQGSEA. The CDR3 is CSVEVTAYGSYEQYF. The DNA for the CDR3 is TGCAGCGTTGAAGTCACAGCCTATGGGTCCTACGAGCAGTACTTC.

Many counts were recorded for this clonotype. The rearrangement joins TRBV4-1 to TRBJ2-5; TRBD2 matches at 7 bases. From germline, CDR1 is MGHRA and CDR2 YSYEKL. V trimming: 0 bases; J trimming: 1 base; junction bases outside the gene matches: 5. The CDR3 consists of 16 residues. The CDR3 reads CASSQERSGTQETQYF. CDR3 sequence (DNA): TGCGCCAGCAGCCAAGAGCGGAGCGGGACCCAAGAGACCCAGTACTTC.

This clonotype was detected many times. CDR3 DNA: TGTGCCAGCAGTTACCGTGGCACCGGGGAGCTGTTTTTT. Encoded protein: CASSYRGTGELFF. The chain has TRBV6-2 or TRBV6-3 and TRBJ2-2; D ambiguous. Germline CDR1 MNHEY, CDR2 SVGEGT. This CDR3 comprises 13 residues. V lost 2 bases to trimming and J lost 4 bases, with 5 bases between them.

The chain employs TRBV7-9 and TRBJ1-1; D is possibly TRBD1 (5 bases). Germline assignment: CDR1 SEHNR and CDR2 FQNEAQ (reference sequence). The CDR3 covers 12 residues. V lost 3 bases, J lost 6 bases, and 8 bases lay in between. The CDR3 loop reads CASSFREPEAFF. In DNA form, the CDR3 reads TGTGCCAGCAGCTTCAGGGAGCCTGAAGCTTTCTTT.

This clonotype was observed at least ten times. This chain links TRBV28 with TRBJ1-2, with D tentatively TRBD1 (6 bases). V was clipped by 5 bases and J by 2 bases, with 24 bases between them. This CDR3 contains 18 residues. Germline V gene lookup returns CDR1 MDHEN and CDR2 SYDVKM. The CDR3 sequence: CASSPRGYGGRVNYGYTF. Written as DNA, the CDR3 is TGTGCCAGCAGTCCCAGGGGCTATGGTGGACGTGTAAACTATGGCTACACCTTC.

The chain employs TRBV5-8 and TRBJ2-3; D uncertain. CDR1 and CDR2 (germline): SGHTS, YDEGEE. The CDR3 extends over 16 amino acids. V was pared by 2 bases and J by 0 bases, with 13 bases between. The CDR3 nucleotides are TGTGCCAGCAGCTTCTCCGACCCTCCTAGCACAGATACGCAGTATTTT. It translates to CASSFSDPPSTDTQYF. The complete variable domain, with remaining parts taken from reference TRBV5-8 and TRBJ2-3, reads EAGVTQSPTHLIKTRGQQATLRCSPISGHTSVYWYQQALGLGLQFLLWYDEGEERNRGNFPPRFSGRQFPNYSSELNVNALELEDSALYLCASSFSDPPSTDTQYFGPGTRLTVL.

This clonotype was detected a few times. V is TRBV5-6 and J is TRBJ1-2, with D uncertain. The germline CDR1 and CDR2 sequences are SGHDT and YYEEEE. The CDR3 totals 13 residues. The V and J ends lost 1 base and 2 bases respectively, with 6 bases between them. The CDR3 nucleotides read TGTGCCAGCAGCTTGTCGGGGAACTATGGCTACACCTTC. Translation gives CASSLSGNYGYTF. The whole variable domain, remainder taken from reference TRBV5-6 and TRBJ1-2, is DAGVTQSPTHLIKTRGQQVTLRCSPKSGHDTVSWYQQALGQGPQFIFQYYEEEERQRGNFPDRFSGHQFPNYSSELNVNALLLGDSALYLCASSLSGNYGYTFGSGTRLTVV.

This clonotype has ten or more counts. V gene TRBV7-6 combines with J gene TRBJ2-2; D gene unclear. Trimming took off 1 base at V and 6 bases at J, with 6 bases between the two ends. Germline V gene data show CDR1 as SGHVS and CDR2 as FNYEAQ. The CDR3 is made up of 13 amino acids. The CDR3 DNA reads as TGTGCCAGCAGCTTAGGGAGCGCCGGGGAGCTGTTTTTT. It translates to CASSLGSAGELFF.

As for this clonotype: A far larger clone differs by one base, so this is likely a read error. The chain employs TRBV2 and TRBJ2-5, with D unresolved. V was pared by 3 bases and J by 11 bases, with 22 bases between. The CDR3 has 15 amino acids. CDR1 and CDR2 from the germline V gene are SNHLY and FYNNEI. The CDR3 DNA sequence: TGTGCCAGCAGTGACCTCACAATTTCCTACAATGAGCAGTACTTC. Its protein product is CASSDLTISYNEQYF.

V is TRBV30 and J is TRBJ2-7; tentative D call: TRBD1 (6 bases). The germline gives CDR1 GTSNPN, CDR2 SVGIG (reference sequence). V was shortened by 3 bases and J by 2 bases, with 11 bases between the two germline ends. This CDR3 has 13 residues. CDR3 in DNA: TGTGCCTGGAGCGCCGGGACAACCTACGAGCAGTACTTC. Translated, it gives CAWSAGTTYEQYF. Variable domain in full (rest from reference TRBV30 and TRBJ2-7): SQTIHQWPATLVQPVGSPLSLECTVEGTSNPNLYWYRQAAGRGLQLLFYSVGIGQISSEVPQNLSASRPQDRQFILSSKKLLLSDSGFYLCAWSAGTTYEQYFGPGTRLTVT.

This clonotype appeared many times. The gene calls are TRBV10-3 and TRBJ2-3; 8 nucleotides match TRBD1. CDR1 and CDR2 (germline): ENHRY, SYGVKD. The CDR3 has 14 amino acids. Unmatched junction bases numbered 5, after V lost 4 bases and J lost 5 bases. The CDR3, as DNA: TGTGCCATCAGTGTTGACAGGGGAAGAGATACGCAGTATTTT. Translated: CAISVDRGRDTQYF.

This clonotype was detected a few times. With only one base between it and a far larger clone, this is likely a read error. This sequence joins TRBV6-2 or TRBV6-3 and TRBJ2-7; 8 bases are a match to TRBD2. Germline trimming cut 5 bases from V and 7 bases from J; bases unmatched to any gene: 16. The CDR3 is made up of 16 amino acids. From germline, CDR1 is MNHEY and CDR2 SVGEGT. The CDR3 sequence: CASSEEGLVTYNEQYF. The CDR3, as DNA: TGTGCCAGCAGTGAAGAGGGACTAGTAACCTACAATGAGCAGTACTTC.

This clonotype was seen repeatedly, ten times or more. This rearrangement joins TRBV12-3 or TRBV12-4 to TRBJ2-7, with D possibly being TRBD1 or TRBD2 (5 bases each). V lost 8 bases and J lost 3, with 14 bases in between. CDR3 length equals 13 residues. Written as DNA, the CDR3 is TGTGCCAGCGGAACCGGGGCCCTCTACGAGCAGTACTTC. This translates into CASGTGALYEQYF.

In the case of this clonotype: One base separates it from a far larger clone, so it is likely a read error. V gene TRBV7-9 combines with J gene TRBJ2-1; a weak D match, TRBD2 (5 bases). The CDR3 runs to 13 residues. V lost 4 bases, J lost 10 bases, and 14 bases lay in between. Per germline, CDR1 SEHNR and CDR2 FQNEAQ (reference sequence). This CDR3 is CASSSGNSYEQFF. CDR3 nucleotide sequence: TGTGCCAGCAGCTCGGGGAACTCCTACGAGCAGTTCTTC. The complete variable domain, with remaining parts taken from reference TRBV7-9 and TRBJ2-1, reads DTGVSQNPRHKITKRGQNVTFRCDPISEHNRLYWYRQTLGQGPEFLTYFQNEAQLEKSRLLSDRFSAERPKGSFSTLEIQRTEQGDSAMYLCASSSGNSYEQFFGPGTRLTVL.

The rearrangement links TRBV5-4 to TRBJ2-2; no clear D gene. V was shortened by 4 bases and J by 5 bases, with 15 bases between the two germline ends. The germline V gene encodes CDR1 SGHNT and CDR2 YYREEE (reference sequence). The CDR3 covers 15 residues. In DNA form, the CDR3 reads TGTGCCAGCAGCCCGGGTGCTTTAGGGACCGGGGAGCTGTTTTTT. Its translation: CASSPGALGTGELFF.

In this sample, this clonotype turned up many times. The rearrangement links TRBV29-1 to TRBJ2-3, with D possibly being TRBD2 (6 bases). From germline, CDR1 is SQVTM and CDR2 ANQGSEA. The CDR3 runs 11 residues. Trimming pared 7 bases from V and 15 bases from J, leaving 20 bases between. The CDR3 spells CSAGRGISPYF. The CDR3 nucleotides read TGCAGCGCCGGTCGGGGGATTTCTCCTTATTTT.

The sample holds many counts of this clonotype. CDR3 region: CATSRGRTGSGRTGELFF. CDR3 nucleotide sequence: TGTGCCACCAGCAGAGGACGGACAGGGAGTGGGAGGACCGGGGAGCTGTTTTTT. The rearrangement links TRBV15 to TRBJ2-2, with 8 nucleotides matching TRBD1. The germline gives CDR1 LNHNV, CDR2 YYDKDF (reference sequence). CDR3 size: 18 residues. J was trimmed by 5 bases and V by 1 base; bases with no gene match: 12.

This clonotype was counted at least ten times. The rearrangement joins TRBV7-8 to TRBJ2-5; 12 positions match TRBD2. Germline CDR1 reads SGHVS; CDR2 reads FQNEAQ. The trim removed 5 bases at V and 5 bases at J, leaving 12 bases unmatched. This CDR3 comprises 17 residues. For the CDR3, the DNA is TGTGCCAGCAGCCTTACTAGCGGGGGGTCCGGCCCGGAGACCCAGTACTTC. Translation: CASSLTSGGSGPETQYF. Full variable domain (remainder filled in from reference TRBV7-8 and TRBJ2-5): GAGVSQSPRYKVAKRGQDVALRCDPISGHVSLFWYQQALGQGPEFLTYFQNEAQLDKSGLPSDRFFAERPEGSVSTLKIQRTQQEDSAVYLCASSLTSGGSGPETQYFGPGTRLLVL.

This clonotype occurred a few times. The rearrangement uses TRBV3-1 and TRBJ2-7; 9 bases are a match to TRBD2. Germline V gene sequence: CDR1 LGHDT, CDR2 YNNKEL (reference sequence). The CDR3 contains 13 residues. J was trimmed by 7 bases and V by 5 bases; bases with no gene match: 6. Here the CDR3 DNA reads TGTGCCAGCAGCGTGGGACTAGCTGGGGAGCAGTACTTC. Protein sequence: CASSVGLAGEQYF.

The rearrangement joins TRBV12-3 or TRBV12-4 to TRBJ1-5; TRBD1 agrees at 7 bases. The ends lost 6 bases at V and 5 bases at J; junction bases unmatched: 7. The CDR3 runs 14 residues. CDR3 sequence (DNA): TGTGCCAGCAGCATGACAGGGAAACATCAGCCCCAGCATTTT. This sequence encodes CASSMTGKHQPQHF.

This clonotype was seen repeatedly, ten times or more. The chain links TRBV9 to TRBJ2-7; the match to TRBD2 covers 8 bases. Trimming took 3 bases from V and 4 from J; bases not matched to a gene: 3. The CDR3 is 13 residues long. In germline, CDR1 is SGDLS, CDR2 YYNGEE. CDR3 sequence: CASSGAGGYEQYF. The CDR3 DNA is TGTGCCAGCAGCGGGGCGGGGGGTTACGAGCAGTACTTC. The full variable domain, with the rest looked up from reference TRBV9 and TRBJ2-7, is DSGVTQTPKHLITATGQRVTLRCSPRSGDLSVYWYQQSLDQGLQFLIQYYNGEERAKGNILERFSAQQFPDLHSELNLSSLELGDSALYFCASSGAGGYEQYFGPGTRLTVT.

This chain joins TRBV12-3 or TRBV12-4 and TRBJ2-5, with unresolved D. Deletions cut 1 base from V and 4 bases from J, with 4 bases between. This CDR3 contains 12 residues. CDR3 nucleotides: TGTGCCAGCAGTTTAGTTAGAGAGACCCAGTACTTC. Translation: CASSLVRETQYF.

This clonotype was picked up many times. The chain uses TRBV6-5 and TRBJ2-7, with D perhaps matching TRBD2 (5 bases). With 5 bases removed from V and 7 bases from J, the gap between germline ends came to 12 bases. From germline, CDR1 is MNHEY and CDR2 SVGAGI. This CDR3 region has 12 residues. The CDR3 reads CASSPAGWEQYF. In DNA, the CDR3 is TGTGCCAGCAGTCCCGCGGGCTGGGAGCAGTACTTC.